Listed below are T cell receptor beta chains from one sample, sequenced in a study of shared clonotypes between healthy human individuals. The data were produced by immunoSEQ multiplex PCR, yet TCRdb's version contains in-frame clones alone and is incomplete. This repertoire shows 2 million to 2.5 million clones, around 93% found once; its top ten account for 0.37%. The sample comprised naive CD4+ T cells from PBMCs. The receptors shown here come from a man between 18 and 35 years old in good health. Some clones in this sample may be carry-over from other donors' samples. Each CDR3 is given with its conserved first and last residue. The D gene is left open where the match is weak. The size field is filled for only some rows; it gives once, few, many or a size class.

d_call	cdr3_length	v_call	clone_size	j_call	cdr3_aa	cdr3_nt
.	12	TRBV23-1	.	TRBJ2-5	CASSQSWETQYF	TGCGCCAGCAGTCAATCGTGGGAGACCCAGTACTTC
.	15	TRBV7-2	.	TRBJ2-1	CASSLGLATYNEQFF	TGTGCCAGCAGCTTGGGGCTCGCTACCTACAATGAGCAGTTCTTC
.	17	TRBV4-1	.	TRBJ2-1	CASSQGQAPSSYNEQFF	TGCGCCAGCAGCCAAGGACAAGCGCCTAGCTCCTACAATGAGCAGTTCTTC
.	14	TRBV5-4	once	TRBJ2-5	CASSLGGGKETQYF	TGTGCCAGCAGCTTGGGGGGCGGGAAAGAGACCCAGTACTTC
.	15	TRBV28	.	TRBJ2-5	CASSLGGMYQETQYF	TGTGCCAGCAGTTTAGGAGGGATGTACCAAGAGACCCAGTACTTC
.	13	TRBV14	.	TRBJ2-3	CASSQPYTDTQYF	TGTGCCAGCAGCCAGCCCTACACAGATACGCAGTATTTT
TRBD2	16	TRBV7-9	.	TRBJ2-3	CASSFTTSGASDTQYF	TGTGCCAGCAGCTTCACAACTAGCGGGGCCTCAGATACGCAGTATTTT
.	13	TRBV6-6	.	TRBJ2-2	CASGAPNTGELFF	TGTGCCAGCGGGGCCCCGAACACCGGGGAGCTGTTTTTT
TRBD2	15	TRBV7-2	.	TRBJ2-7	CASSLIAGGVYEQYF	TGTGCCAGCAGCTTAATCGCGGGAGGAGTCTACGAGCAGTACTTC
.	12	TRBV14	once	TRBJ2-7	CASSLFGGEQYF	TGTGCCAGCAGCCTTTTCGGGGGCGAGCAGTACTTC
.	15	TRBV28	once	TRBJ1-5	CASSSGPGVGQPQHF	TGTGCCAGCAGTTCAGGCCCGGGGGTTGGTCAGCCCCAGCATTTT
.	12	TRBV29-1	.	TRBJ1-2	CSAGEEGYGYTF	TGCAGCGCTGGGGAGGAGGGCTATGGCTACACCTTC
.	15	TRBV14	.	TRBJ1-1	CASSQEPGRRTEAFF	TGTGCCAGCAGCCAAGAACCGGGGAGGAGGACTGAAGCTTTCTTT
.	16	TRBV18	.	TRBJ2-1	CASSDLEGRSYNEQFF	TGTGCCAGCTCAGACTTAGAGGGCCGCTCCTACAATGAGCAGTTCTTC
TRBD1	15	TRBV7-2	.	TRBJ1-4	CASSVDRATNEKLFF	TGTGCCAGCAGCGTAGACAGGGCCACTAATGAAAAACTGTTTTTT
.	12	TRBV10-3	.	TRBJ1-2	CAYTEGIYGYTF	TGTGCCTACACGGAGGGGATCTATGGCTACACCTTC
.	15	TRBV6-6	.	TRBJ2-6	CASTDGATGANVLTF	TGTGCCAGCACCGATGGGGCAACTGGGGCCAACGTCCTGACTTTC
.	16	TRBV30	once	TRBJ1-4	CAWSSPPGRNNEKLFF	TGTGCCTGGAGTTCGCCCCCAGGGCGGAATAATGAAAAACTGTTTTTT
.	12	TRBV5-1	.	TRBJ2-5	CASSPGQETQYF	TGCGCCAGCAGTCCGGGGCAAGAGACCCAGTACTTC
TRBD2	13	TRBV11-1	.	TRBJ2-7	CASRPGLAGVKYF	TGTGCCAGCAGACCGGGACTAGCGGGAGTGAAGTACTTC
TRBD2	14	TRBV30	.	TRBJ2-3	CAWSASGGSDTQYF	TGTGCCTGGAGTGCTAGCGGGGGCTCAGATACGCAGTATTTT
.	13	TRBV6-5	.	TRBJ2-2	CASSYSNTGELFF	TGTGCCAGCAGTTACTCTAACACCGGGGAGCTGTTTTTT